The entry below describes one T cell receptor (beta chain). Antigen unknown. These data originate in a study of CD8 T cells in ankylosing spondylitis. Germline-derived CDR1 and CDR2 are DFQATT and SNEGSKA (reference sequence). The V end lost 4 bases, the J end lost 5 bases, and 17 bases lay between the germline ends. This CDR3 is 15 amino acids long. Findings and caveats of the study: There was a TCR beta motif, made of eight highly homologous variants, that appeared characteristic of ankylosing spondylitis blood.

TCRdb recomputed calls from the 5' RACE reads with MiXCR, one row per CDR3 protein. The table shows a few hundred thousand distinct CDR3 sequences, with 17% occurring only once. Sequencing was done on a sample of blood, either unsorted or a sorted T cell fraction (not recorded which). The sequence derives from a male donor with ankylosing spondylitis. This chain uses TRBV20-1 with TRBJ2-2, with D possibly matching TRBD1 (5 bases). DNA of the CDR3: TGCAGTGCTAAAGACAGAACAAGTAGGACCGGGGAGCTGTTTTTT. Its translation is CSAKDRTSRTGELFF.